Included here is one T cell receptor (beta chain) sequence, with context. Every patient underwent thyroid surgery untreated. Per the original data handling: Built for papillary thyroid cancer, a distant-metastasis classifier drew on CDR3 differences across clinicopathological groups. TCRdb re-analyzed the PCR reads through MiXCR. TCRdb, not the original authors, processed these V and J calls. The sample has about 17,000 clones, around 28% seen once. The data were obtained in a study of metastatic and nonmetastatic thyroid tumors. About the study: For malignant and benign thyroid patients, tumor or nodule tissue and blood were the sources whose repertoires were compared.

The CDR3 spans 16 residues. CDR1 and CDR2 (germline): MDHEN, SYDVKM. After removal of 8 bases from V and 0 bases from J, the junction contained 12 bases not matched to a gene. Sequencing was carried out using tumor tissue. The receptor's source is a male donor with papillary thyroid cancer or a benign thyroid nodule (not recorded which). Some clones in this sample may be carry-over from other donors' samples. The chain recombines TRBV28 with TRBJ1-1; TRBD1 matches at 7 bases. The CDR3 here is CASPPEQGFMNTEAFF. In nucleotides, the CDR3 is TGTGCCAGCCCTCCAGAACAGGGGTTCATGAACACTGAAGCTTTCTTT.